These 27 T cell receptor beta chains were all obtained from the same sample, sequenced in a study of cytomegalovirus exposure and HLA in healthy donors. Sequenced by immunoSEQ multiplex PCR; TCRdb stores in-frame clones only, minus some. The profile covers about 110,000 clones, with about 87% appearing a single time and 1.8% taken by the ten largest. Sequencing was done on a sample of PBMCs. These receptors were collected from a woman under 30 in good health and CMV-seropositive.

This clone was seen only a few times. The chain combines TRBV28 with TRBJ1-3; no clear D gene. Germline-derived CDR1 and CDR2 are MDHEN and SYDVKM. This CDR3 is 14 amino acids long. Trimming shortened V by 8 bases and J by 2 bases, and 13 bases separated the two germline ends. In nucleotides, the CDR3 is TGTGCCAGCTGTCCGGGTATCCCTGGAAACACCATATATTTT. As protein: CASCPGIPGNTIYF.

The genes are TRBV5-1 and TRBJ1-4; a weak D match, TRBD1 (5 bases). This CDR3 region has 15 residues. V was trimmed by 4 bases and J by 5 bases, leaving 15 bases between them. From germline, CDR1 is SGHRS and CDR2 YFSETQ. The CDR3 DNA sequence: TGCGCCAGCAGCCCCGGGGGGGGTTTAAATGAAAAACTGTTTTTT. As protein: CASSPGGGLNEKLFF.

The V gene is TRBV11-2, the J gene TRBJ2-3; D is possibly TRBD1 (5 bases). Germline lookup yields CDR1 SGHAT and CDR2 FQNNGV. Deletions cut 1 base from V and 2 bases from J, with 7 bases between. The CDR3 totals 14 residues. CDR3 bases: TGTGCCAGCAGCTTAGTGGGGCCCACAGATACGCAGTATTTT. Protein product: CASSLVGPTDTQYF. Combining the CDR3 with reference TRBV11-2 and TRBJ2-3 gives the whole variable domain EAGVAQSPRYKIIEKRQSVAFWCNPISGHATLYWYQQILGQGPKLLIQFQNNGVVDDSQLPKDRFSAERLKGVDSTLKIQPAKLEDSAVYLCASSLVGPTDTQYFGPGTRLTVL.

This chain links TRBV27 with TRBJ2-2; a possible D gene is TRBD2 (6 bases). Germline CDR1 is MNHEY and CDR2 is SMNVEV (reference sequence). The CDR3 extends over 16 amino acids. V lost 8 bases and J 0 bases, leaving 16 bases between the germline ends. The CDR3, as DNA: TGTGCCAGCCGAGGTACTAGCCAAACGAACACCGGGGAGCTGTTTTTT. Encoded protein: CASRGTSQTNTGELFF.

The chain couples TRBV15 to TRBJ2-7; 8 positions agree with TRBD1. Per the germline V gene, CDR1 is LNHNV and CDR2 is YYDKDF (reference sequence). The CDR3 has 16 amino acids. J gave up 5 bases and V 3 bases, and 12 bases lay outside the gene matches. This CDR3 reads CATSSEGFRGRHEQYF. The CDR3 DNA is TGTGCCACCAGCAGTGAGGGCTTCAGGGGGCGGCACGAGCAGTACTTC.

V usage is TRBV11-2 and J usage is TRBJ2-7, with 11 bases fitting TRBD1. V was pared by 4 bases and J by 6 bases, with 11 bases of the junction left unmatched. This CDR3 comprises 16 residues. Looked up from germline, CDR1 is SGHAT and CDR2 is FQNNGV. CDR3 protein: CASSSQRGQGGGEQYF. The CDR3 DNA follows: TGTGCCAGCAGCTCCCAGAGGGGACAGGGGGGTGGCGAGCAGTACTTC. The full variable domain, with the rest looked up from reference TRBV11-2 and TRBJ2-7, is EAGVAQSPRYKIIEKRQSVAFWCNPISGHATLYWYQQILGQGPKLLIQFQNNGVVDDSQLPKDRFSAERLKGVDSTLKIQPAKLEDSAVYLCASSSQRGQGGGEQYFGPGTRLTVT.

This chain links TRBV25-1 with TRBJ2-5, with D possibly being TRBD2 (5 bases). Germline CDR1 and CDR2: MGHDK and SYGVNS. V was shortened by 7 bases and J by 1 base, with 7 bases between the two germline ends. The CDR3 extends over 12 amino acids. The CDR3, as DNA: TGTGCCAGCAAGGACTTCCAAGAGACCCAGTACTTC. Amino acid sequence: CASKDFQETQYF. The whole variable domain, filled in from reference TRBV25-1 and TRBJ2-5, reads EADIYQTPRYLVIGTGKKITLECSQTMGHDKMYWYQQDPGMELHLIHYSYGVNSTEKGDLSSESTVSRIRTEHFPLTLESARPSHTSQYLCASKDFQETQYFGPGTRLLVL.

This clone was picked up one time. The chain combines TRBV29-1 with TRBJ2-7, with a possible D match to TRBD1 (5 bases). This CDR3 is built from 14 residues. Deletions cut 2 bases from V and 1 base from J, with 12 bases between. Germline V gene lookup returns CDR1 SQVTM and CDR2 ANQGSEA. In DNA form, the CDR3 reads TGCAGCGTTGAATTGGGAAAGGGGTCCTACGAGCAGTACTTC. It translates to CSVELGKGSYEQYF.

The rearrangement uses TRBV18 and TRBJ2-3, with 7 positions matching TRBD1. V dropped 3 bases and J dropped 0; count of bases not matched to a gene: 9. Germline CDR1 reads KGHSH; CDR2 reads LQKENI. The CDR3 extends over 17 amino acids. The CDR3 loop is CASSPSRTGASTDTQYF. DNA of the CDR3: TGTGCCAGCTCACCGAGTAGGACAGGTGCTAGCACAGATACGCAGTATTTT.

This chain links TRBV29-1 with TRBJ2-2; D possibly corresponds to TRBD2 (5 bases). This CDR3 contains 12 residues. Trimming took 4 bases from V and 6 from J, leaving 9 bases between them. Germline CDR1 is SQVTM and CDR2 is ANQGSEA. CDR3 region: CSVARTAGELFF. In DNA, the CDR3 is TGCAGCGTTGCCCGGACTGCCGGGGAGCTGTTTTTT.

The chain recombines TRBV25-1 with TRBJ1-4, with D possibly matching TRBD1 (6 bases). Germline V gene sequence: CDR1 MGHDK, CDR2 SYGVNS. This CDR3 contains 15 residues. Trimming took off 4 bases at V and 11 bases at J, with 20 bases between the two ends. CDR3 nucleotides: TGTGCCAGCAGTGGCTCCGGGACATTCTTCGGGAAACTGTTTTTT. Protein: CASSGSGTFFGKLFF.

The V call is TRBV6-5, the J call TRBJ1-5; TRBD1 matches 10 bases. V gave up 4 bases and J gave up 6 bases; unmatched junction bases: 6. The CDR3 totals 15 residues. In germline, CDR1 is MNHEY, CDR2 SVGAGI. The CDR3 nucleotides are TGTGCCAGCAGTTCCGACAGGGGGCTAGGTCAGCCCCAGCATTTT. This translates into CASSSDRGLGQPQHF.

The CDR3 DNA reads as TGTGCCAGCAGTTTAGGGCAGGGGTACAATGAGCAGTTCTTC. It specifies CASSLGQGYNEQFF. This chain links TRBV6-6 with TRBJ2-1; TRBD1 is a possible D gene (6 bases). The V and J ends lost 4 bases and 4 bases respectively, with 11 bases between them. The length of the CDR3 is 14 residues. Germline CDR1 and CDR2: MNHNY and SVGAGI (reference sequence).

This clone came up once. This chain links TRBV28 with TRBJ1-1, with D unresolved. Germline lookup yields CDR1 MDHEN and CDR2 SYDVKM. The CDR3 is 14 residues long. Trimming took 3 bases from V and 0 from J, leaving 8 bases between them. CDR3 amino acids: CASSFGGMNTEAFF. The CDR3 DNA follows: TGTGCCAGCAGTTTTGGCGGAATGAACACTGAAGCTTTCTTT.

The V call is TRBV28, the J call TRBJ2-7; TRBD1 aligns across 10 bases. The germline V gene encodes CDR1 MDHEN and CDR2 SYDVKM. The CDR3 is made up of 13 amino acids. The V segment lost 6 bases and the J segment 4 bases; nucleotides outside the gene matches: 3. The CDR3 DNA reads as TGTGCCAGCAGGTCGGGACAGGGGTACGAGCAGTACTTC. This translates into CASRSGQGYEQYF.

V and J are TRBV7-2 and TRBJ2-3; D is perhaps TRBD2 (6 bases). Germline CDR1 and CDR2: SGHTA and FQGNSA. The CDR3 is 16 residues long. V lost 2 bases, J lost 2 bases, and 14 bases lay in between. CDR3 protein: CASSLTRGLNTDTQYF. CDR3 sequence (DNA): TGTGCCAGCAGCTTAACACGGGGACTGAACACAGATACGCAGTATTTT. Full variable domain (remainder filled in from reference TRBV7-2 and TRBJ2-3): GAGVSQSPSNKVTEKGKDVELRCDPISGHTALYWYRQSLGQGLEFLIYFQGNSAPDKSGLPSDRFSAERTGGSVSTLTIQRTQQEDSAVYLCASSLTRGLNTDTQYFGPGTRLTVL.

The genes are TRBV19 and TRBJ2-2; tentatively, D is TRBD2 (5 bases). Trimming cost V 4 bases and J 1 base, with 10 bases left between them. From germline, CDR1 is LNHDA and CDR2 SQIVND (reference sequence). CDR3 length equals 15 residues. The CDR3 protein is CASSTPGRNTGELFF. The CDR3 DNA follows: TGTGCCAGTAGTACCCCTGGGAGGAACACCGGGGAGCTGTTTTTT.

The V and J genes are TRBV11-2 and TRBJ2-7, with D maybe TRBD2 (6 bases). Germline CDR1 reads SGHAT; CDR2 reads FQNNGV. Trimming left V 5 bases short and J 2 bases short, with 13 bases between. This CDR3 has 14 amino acids. The CDR3, as DNA: TGTGCCAGCAGCGGAGGGGTGGAAACCTACGAGCAGTACGTC. It translates to CASSGGVETYEQYV.

This chain links TRBV7-2 with TRBJ2-1; TRBD2 might be the D (6 bases). The germline V gene has CDR1 SGHTA and CDR2 FQGNSA. Trimming cost V 5 bases and J 7 bases, with 18 bases left between them. There are 15 residues in the CDR3. This chain's CDR3 is CASSRTGGVRNEQFF. The CDR3 DNA follows: TGTGCCAGCAGCCGTACAGGAGGGGTGAGAAATGAGCAGTTCTTC.

The rearrangement links TRBV7-9 to TRBJ1-1, with D uncertain. The germline V and J ends were trimmed by 5 bases and 3 bases, with 7 bases remaining between them. Germline V gene sequence: CDR1 SEHNR, CDR2 FQNEAQ (reference sequence). The CDR3 runs 12 residues. The CDR3 coding sequence is TGTGCCAGCAGCCTGGAGTACACTGAAGCTTTCTTT. It codes for CASSLEYTEAFF.

CDR3 nucleotides: TGTGCCAGCAGTGTGGACAGGGCGAGCAATCAGCCCCAGCATTTT. The encoded protein is CASSVDRASNQPQHF. The chain joins TRBV28 to TRBJ1-5; 8 bases map to TRBD1. The CDR3 is made up of 15 amino acids. Germline V CDR1 and CDR2: MDHEN, SYDVKM. The junction had 4 bases not matched to a gene; V was cut back by 5 bases and J by 1 base.

This clone occurred once. The chain links TRBV6-1 to TRBJ2-5, with 13 nucleotides matching TRBD2. CDR3 size: 15 residues. With V trimmed by 8 bases and J by 2 bases, 5 bases remained unmatched. The germline gives CDR1 MNHNS, CDR2 SASEGT. The CDR3 protein is CASEELAGGQETQYF. The CDR3 DNA reads TGTGCCAGCGAAGAACTAGCGGGGGGGCAAGAGACCCAGTACTTC.

The J gene is TRBJ1-2, the V gene TRBV6-5; 9 bases line up with TRBD1. Per the germline V gene, CDR1 is MNHEY and CDR2 is SVGAGI. This CDR3 region has 14 residues. Germline trimming cut 6 bases from V and 2 bases from J; bases unmatched to any gene: 4. This CDR3 is CASRGTGLNYGYTF. Here the CDR3 DNA reads TGTGCCAGCAGGGGGACAGGGCTCAACTATGGCTACACCTTC.

The chain carries TRBV6-4 and TRBJ2-1; TRBD2 matches 12 bases. From germline, CDR1 is MRHNA and CDR2 SNTAGT. V was clipped by 5 bases and J by 7 bases; unmatched bases: 9. This CDR3 is built from 16 residues. The CDR3 spells CASSSLAGGPSNEQFF. The CDR3 coding sequence is TGTGCCAGCAGTTCTCTAGCGGGGGGGCCGAGTAATGAGCAGTTCTTC.

This clone came up a few times. This chain uses TRBV10-1 with TRBJ1-6; a possible D gene is TRBD1 (6 bases). The germline V gene encodes CDR1 WNHNN and CDR2 SYGVQD (reference sequence). V shed 0 bases and J shed 7 bases, with 10 bases lying between them. The CDR3 contains 15 residues. CDR3 protein: CASSESKGGNSPLHF. The DNA of the CDR3 is TGCGCCAGCAGTGAGTCGAAGGGGGGGAATTCACCCCTCCACTTT.

To note about this clone: The identical CDR3 is also encoded by other nucleotide sequences in the sample. This chain links TRBV6-6 with TRBJ2-3; 7 bases align to TRBD1. V shed 2 bases, J shed 3 bases, and the junction held 5 bases outside the gene matches. This CDR3 is 15 amino acids long. Germline CDR1 and CDR2: MNHNY and SVGAGI (reference sequence). CDR3 bases: TGTGCCAGCAGTTACCGGGACAGCTATACAGATACGCAGTATTTT. Amino acids: CASSYRDSYTDTQYF.

The chain carries TRBV7-8 and TRBJ2-1, with 10 bases fitting TRBD2. Germline CDR1 reads SGHVS; CDR2 reads FQNEAQ. Unmatched junction bases numbered 12, after V lost 2 bases and J lost 5 bases. The CDR3 is 18 amino acids. The CDR3 sequence: CASSLFASSGGPDNEQFF. The CDR3 coding sequence is TGTGCCAGCAGCTTATTCGCTAGTAGCGGGGGGCCTGACAATGAGCAGTTCTTC.